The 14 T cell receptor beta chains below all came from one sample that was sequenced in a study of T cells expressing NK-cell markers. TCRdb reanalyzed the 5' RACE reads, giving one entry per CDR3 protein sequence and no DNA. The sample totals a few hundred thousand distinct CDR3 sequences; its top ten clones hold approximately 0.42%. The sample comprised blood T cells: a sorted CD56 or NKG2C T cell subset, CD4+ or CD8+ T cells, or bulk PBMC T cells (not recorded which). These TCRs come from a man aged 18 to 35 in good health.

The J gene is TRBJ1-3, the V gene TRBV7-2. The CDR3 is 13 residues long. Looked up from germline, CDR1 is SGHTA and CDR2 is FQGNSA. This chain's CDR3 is CASSRWGGNTIYF.

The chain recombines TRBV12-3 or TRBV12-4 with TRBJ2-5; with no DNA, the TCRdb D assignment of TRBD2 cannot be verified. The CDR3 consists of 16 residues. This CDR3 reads CASSHNLKAGRETQYF.

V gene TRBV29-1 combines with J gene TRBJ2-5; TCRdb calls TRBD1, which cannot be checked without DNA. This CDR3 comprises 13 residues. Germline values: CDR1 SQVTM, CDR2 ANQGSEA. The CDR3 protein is CGLFWAGAQTQYF.

The CDR3 spells CASSVGQVLAGTLVNEQFF. The gene calls are TRBV5-1 and TRBJ2-1; TCRdb indicates TRBD2, and absent DNA this call remains unverified. There are 19 residues in the CDR3. Germline V gene data show CDR1 as SGHRS and CDR2 as YFSETQ.

The CDR3 loop is CASSQGRRETQYF. The chain uses TRBV4-3 and TRBJ2-5; TCRdb's assignment of TRBD2 cannot be checked, as there is no DNA. Looked up from germline, CDR1 is LGHNA and CDR2 is YSLEER. The CDR3 contains 13 residues.

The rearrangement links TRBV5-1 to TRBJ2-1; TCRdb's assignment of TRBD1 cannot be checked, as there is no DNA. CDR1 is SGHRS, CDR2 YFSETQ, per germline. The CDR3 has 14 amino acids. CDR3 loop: CASSLAGGASEQFF.

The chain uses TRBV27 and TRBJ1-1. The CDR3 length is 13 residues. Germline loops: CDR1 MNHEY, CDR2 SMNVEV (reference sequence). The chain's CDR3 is CASSFRGSTEAFF.

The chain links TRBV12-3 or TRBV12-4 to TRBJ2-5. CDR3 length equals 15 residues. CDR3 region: CASSFFGPRKETQYF.

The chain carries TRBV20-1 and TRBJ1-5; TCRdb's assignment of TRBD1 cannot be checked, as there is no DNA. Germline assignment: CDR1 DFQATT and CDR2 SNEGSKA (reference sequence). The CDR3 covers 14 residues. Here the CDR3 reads CSASGGARNQPQHF.

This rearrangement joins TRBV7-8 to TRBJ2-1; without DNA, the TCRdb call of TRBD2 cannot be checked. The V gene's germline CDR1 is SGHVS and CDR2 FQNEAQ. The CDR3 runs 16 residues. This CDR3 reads CASSSYIAGGSNEQFF.

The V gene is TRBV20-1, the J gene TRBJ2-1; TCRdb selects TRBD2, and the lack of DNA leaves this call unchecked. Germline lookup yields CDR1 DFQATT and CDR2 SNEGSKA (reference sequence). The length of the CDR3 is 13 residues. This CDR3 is CSAGGRHYNEQFF.

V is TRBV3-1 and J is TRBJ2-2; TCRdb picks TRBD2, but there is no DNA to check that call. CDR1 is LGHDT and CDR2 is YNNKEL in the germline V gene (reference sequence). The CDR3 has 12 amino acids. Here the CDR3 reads CASSVAAGELFF.

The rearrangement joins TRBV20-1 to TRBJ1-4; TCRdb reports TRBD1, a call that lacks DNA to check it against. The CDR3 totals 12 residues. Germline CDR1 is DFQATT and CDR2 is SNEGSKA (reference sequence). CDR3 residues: CSARDQRDRLFF.

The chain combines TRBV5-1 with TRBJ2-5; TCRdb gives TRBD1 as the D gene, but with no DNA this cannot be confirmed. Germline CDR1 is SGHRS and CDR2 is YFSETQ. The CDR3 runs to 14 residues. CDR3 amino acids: CASSPDRASETQYF.